Each of the 9 T cell receptor beta chains below was sequenced from the same sample in a study of T cells after yellow fever vaccination. TCRdb processed the 5' RACE reads anew with MiXCR; each CDR3 protein has one entry. The sample has more than 300,000 distinct CDR3 sequences; 9.5% to 12% are singletons. This specimen consisted of CD4+ T cells sorted from PBMCs, obtained 45 days after the yellow fever booster vaccination. Every receptor here comes from a man younger than 35 who received the YFV17D yellow fever vaccine.

This clonotype was counted only a few times. The J gene is TRBJ1-1, the V gene TRBV7-3; no reliable D call. The germline CDR1 and CDR2 sequences are SGHTA and FQGTGA. Trimming took off 5 bases at V and 0 bases at J, with 10 bases between the two ends. The CDR3 length is 14 residues. CDR3 sequence: CASSVEGMNTEAFF. The CDR3 region has the DNA TGTGCCAGCAGCGTGGAAGGAATGAACACTGAAGCTTTCTTT. The full variable domain, completed using reference TRBV7-3 and TRBJ1-1, is GAGVSQTPSNKVTEKGKYVELRCDPISGHTALYWYRQSLGQGPEFLIYFQGTGAADDSGLPNDRFFAVRPEGSVSTLKIQRTERGDSAVYLCASSVEGMNTEAFFGQGTRLTVV.

This rearrangement joins TRBV7-2 to TRBJ2-1; D ambiguous. Germline V gene lookup returns CDR1 SGHTA and CDR2 FQGNSA. The CDR3 spans 12 residues. Trimming left V 1 base short and J 8 bases short, with 6 bases between. CDR3 bases: TGTGCCAGCAGCTTAGGGCCACATGAGCAGTTCTTC. As protein: CASSLGPHEQFF.

In its sample, this clonotype was seen a few times. This chain uses TRBV3-1 with TRBJ2-7; 8 bases align to TRBD1. The junction had 9 bases not matched to a gene; V was cut back by 5 bases and J by 3 bases. This CDR3 comprises 15 residues. Germline lookup yields CDR1 LGHDT and CDR2 YNNKEL (reference sequence). CDR3 amino acids: CASSADRVSNYEQYF. CDR3 in DNA: TGTGCCAGCAGCGCGGACAGGGTTTCGAACTACGAGCAGTACTTC.

This clonotype appeared many times. The chain combines TRBV5-5 with TRBJ2-1; a possible D gene is TRBD2 (5 bases). Trimming left V 1 base short and J 0 bases short, with 8 bases between. Germline V gene sequence: CDR1 SGHKS, CDR2 YYEKEE (reference sequence). The CDR3 is 15 amino acids. The CDR3 region is CASSLLGSSYNEQFF. The CDR3 DNA sequence: TGTGCCAGCAGCTTGCTAGGGAGCTCCTACAATGAGCAGTTCTTC.

The chain is built from TRBV20-1 and TRBJ1-5, with D perhaps TRBD1 (6 bases). The V end lost 3 bases, the J end lost 4 bases, and 10 bases lay between the germline ends. The CDR3 has 13 residues. Germline V gene data show CDR1 as DFQATT and CDR2 as SNEGSKA (reference sequence). The CDR3 protein is CSASRTANQPQHF. Here the CDR3 DNA reads TGCAGTGCTAGTAGGACAGCAAATCAGCCCCAGCATTTT.

The chain carries TRBV15 and TRBJ2-7; weak D call: TRBD2 (6 bases). CDR1 is LNHNV, CDR2 YYDKDF, per germline (reference sequence). There are 15 residues in the CDR3. The V and J ends lost 0 bases and 1 base respectively, with 10 bases between them. CDR3 DNA: TGTGCCACCAGCAGAGATCTTGGGACTTCCTACGAGCAGTACTTC. Encoded protein: CATSRDLGTSYEQYF.

The chain is built from TRBV9 and TRBJ1-5; no reliable D call. Germline lookup yields CDR1 SGDLS and CDR2 YYNGEE. This CDR3 is built from 16 residues. V lost 0 bases and J lost 3, with 13 bases in between. The CDR3 here is CASSVENRPNNQPQHF. CDR3 coding DNA: TGTGCCAGCAGCGTAGAGAACCGACCGAACAATCAGCCCCAGCATTTT. Variable domain in full (rest from reference TRBV9 and TRBJ1-5): DSGVTQTPKHLITATGQRVTLRCSPRSGDLSVYWYQQSLDQGLQFLIQYYNGEERAKGNILERFSAQQFPDLHSELNLSSLELGDSALYFCASSVENRPNNQPQHFGDGTRLSIL.

The table lists this clonotype with a few counts. The V and J genes are TRBV5-1 and TRBJ1-6; 8 positions agree with TRBD1. Germline values: CDR1 SGHRS, CDR2 YFSETQ. V lost 0 bases to trimming and J lost 10 bases; unmatched junction nucleotides: 6. The CDR3 loop spans 15 amino acids. The CDR3 spells CASSLAGQGRSPLHF. CDR3 DNA sequence: TGCGCCAGCAGCTTGGCCGGACAGGGTCGGTCACCCCTCCACTTT.

This clonotype was seen only a few times. The genes are TRBV12-3 or TRBV12-4 and TRBJ1-2; D possibly corresponds to TRBD1 (5 bases). There are 11 residues in the CDR3. V lost 3 bases and J 7 bases, leaving 6 bases between the germline ends. This CDR3 is CASSFGAGYTF. As DNA, the CDR3 is TGTGCCAGCAGTTTCGGGGCTGGCTACACCTTC.